A selection of T cell receptor beta chains follows, all from one sample in a study of T cells in Graves' hyperthyroidism and ophthalmopathy. From the multiplex PCR reads, TCRdb called clonotypes with MiXCR, one entry per CDR3 protein. The sample includes about 580,000 distinct CDR3 sequences, about 15% of them seen just once. Sequenced input: blood. The receptor set was obtained from a woman aged 30 to 39 with Graves' hyperthyroidism that later progressed to Graves' ophthalmopathy. CDR3s include the opening cysteine and the closing phenylalanine or tryptophan. Fields, in order: J gene, V gene, clone size, D gene, CDR3 protein, CDR3 DNA. The D gene is left open where the match is weak. Size tells how often a clone was seen (once, few, many) or the class of an expanded clone, and some rows leave it out.

>TRBJ2-1|TRBV7-3|NA|TRBD1
CASQSRTGSNEQFF
TGTGCCAGCCAATCCAGGACAGGGTCCAATGAGCAGTTCTTC
>TRBJ2-1|TRBV12-3/TRBV12-4|many|TRBD2
CASSLTGTSAYNEQFF
TGTGCCAGCAGTTTGACGGGGACTAGCGCCTACAATGAGCAGTTCTTC
>TRBJ2-3|TRBV20-1|many|NA
CSARDTGGAHTQYF
TGCAGTGCTAGAGATACAGGAGGGGCCCATACGCAGTATTTT
>TRBJ2-1|TRBV24-1|many|NA
CATSDQNIGWAYNEQFF
TGTGCCACCAGTGACCAGAACATAGGGTGGGCCTACAATGAGCAGTTCTTC
>TRBJ1-4|TRBV10-3|few|NA
CAISKGRTEKLFF
TGTGCCATCAGTAAGGGACGCACCGAAAAACTGTTTTTT
>TRBJ2-5|TRBV12-3/TRBV12-4|NA|TRBD1
CASTPGQGQETQYF
TGTGCCAGCACACCGGGACAGGGCCAAGAGACCCAGTACTTC
>TRBJ2-1|TRBV7-2|many|TRBD2
CASPPGPGLASNEQFF
TGTGCCAGCCCGCCCGGGCCGGGACTAGCCTCCAATGAGCAGTTCTTC
>TRBJ1-5|TRBV20-1|NA|NA
CSARFQPQHF
TGCAGTGCTAGATTTCAGCCCCAGCATTTT
>TRBJ2-1|TRBV27|few|TRBD2
CASSSPGRGYNEQFF
TGTGCCAGCAGTTCCCCGGGGAGGGGTTACAATGAGCAGTTCTTC
>TRBJ1-5|TRBV2|many|NA
CASSETAGSYQPQHF
TGTGCCAGCAGTGAAACGGCGGGGTCTTATCAGCCCCAGCATTTT
>TRBJ2-3|TRBV3-1|many|TRBD1
CASSQTGGTDTQYF
TGTGCCAGCAGCCAGACAGGGGGCACAGATACGCAGTATTTT
>TRBJ1-2|TRBV4-1|many|NA
CASSQDGGDYGYTF
TGCGCCAGCAGCCAAGACGGGGGAGACTATGGCTACACCTTC
>TRBJ2-1|TRBV20-1|many|TRBD2
CSGLPTSGSLGEQFF
TGCAGTGGTCTCCCGACTAGCGGGAGTCTGGGTGAGCAGTTCTTC
>TRBJ1-6|TRBV11-2|many|NA
CASSYREAALHF
TGTGCCAGCAGCTACAGGGAGGCGGCCCTCCACTTT
>TRBJ1-5|TRBV5-8|few|TRBD1
CASSLYGTGRDQPQHF
TGTGCCAGCAGCTTGTACGGGACAGGGAGGGATCAGCCCCAGCATTTT
>TRBJ2-2|TRBV30|few|TRBD2
CAWSVVAGAPGELFF
TGTGCCTGGAGTGTGGTAGCGGGAGCCCCCGGGGAGCTGTTTTTT
>TRBJ1-2|TRBV7-2|NA|NA
CASSPEAGGHGGYTF
TGTGCCAGCAGCCCTGAAGCGGGGGGCCATGGTGGCTACACCTTC
>TRBJ1-2|TRBV11-2|many|NA
CASSQDRQYGYTF
TGTGCCAGCAGCCAAGACCGACAGTATGGCTACACCTTC
>TRBJ2-1|TRBV7-2|many|TRBD2
CASSFPVFSTSGGRNEQFF
TGTGCCAGCAGCTTCCCGGTCTTCTCTACTAGCGGGGGGCGGAATGAGCAGTTCTTC
>TRBJ1-6|TRBV30|NA|NA
CAWSVLDSPNSPLHF
TGTGCCTGGAGTGTACTGGACTCGCCAAATTCACCCCTCCACTTT
>TRBJ2-7|TRBV2|many|NA
CASAVRGNYEQYF
TGTGCCAGCGCCGTCAGGGGAAACTACGAGCAGTACTTC
>TRBJ2-3|TRBV19|many|NA
CASNGGRGDTQYF
TGTGCCAGTAACGGAGGCAGGGGAGATACGCAGTATTTT
>TRBJ2-2|TRBV9|NA|NA
CASSALTGSITTGELFF
TGTGCCAGCAGCGCACTTACCGGGTCCATAACCACCGGGGAGCTGTTTTTT
>TRBJ2-4|TRBV5-5|many|NA
CASSLEGTSLAKNIQYF
TGTGCCAGCAGCTTGGAAGGGACGAGCTTAGCCAAAAACATTCAGTACTTC
>TRBJ2-2|TRBV9|NA|TRBD2
CASSQPDYSSGANTGELFF
TGTGCCAGCAGCCAACCCGATTACTCTAGCGGGGCAAACACCGGGGAGCTGTTTTTT
>TRBJ2-2|TRBV5-5|few|TRBD1
CASSEGQGFLFSGELFF
TGTGCCAGCAGTGAAGGACAGGGTTTTCTTTTTTCCGGGGAGCTGTTTTTT
>TRBJ2-2|TRBV7-9|NA|NA
CASPPWAYSNTGELFF
TGTGCCAGCCCACCATGGGCCTATTCGAACACCGGGGAGCTGTTTTTT
>TRBJ2-7|TRBV5-1|NA|NA
CASSFKWENYEQYF
TGTGCCAGCAGCTTCAAATGGGAGAACTACGAGCAGTACTTC
>TRBJ1-2|TRBV7-2|many|NA
CASSLVFGGAYEGYTF
TGTGCCAGCAGCTTAGTATTTGGGGGCGCGTACGAAGGCTACACCTTC
>TRBJ2-3|TRBV6-5|few|TRBD1
CASSYLGDRGKPDTQYF
TGTGCCAGCAGTTACCTTGGGGACAGGGGAAAGCCAGATACGCAGTATTTT
>TRBJ2-7|TRBV7-3|NA|TRBD2
CASSLLPVRAGGSYEQYF
TGTGCCAGCAGCTTACTCCCCGTTCGCGCGGGAGGTTCCTACGAGCAGTACTTC
>TRBJ2-7|TRBV12-3/TRBV12-4|many|NA
CASSLPRISYEQYF
TGTGCCAGCAGTTTACCCCGAATCTCCTACGAGCAGTACTTC
>TRBJ1-5|TRBV2|many|NA
CASREGEPSNQPQHF
TGTGCCAGCAGGGAAGGGGAACCTAGCAATCAGCCCCAGCATTTT
>TRBJ1-2|TRBV10-2|few|NA
CATDRGRDRSNYGYTF
TGCGCCACCGATCGGGGGAGAGACCGATCTAACTATGGCTACACCTTC
>TRBJ2-1|TRBV28|many|NA
CASGTGGGLYNEQFF
TGTGCCAGCGGGACGGGGGGCGGGTTGTACAATGAGCAGTTCTTC
>TRBJ2-3|TRBV5-4|NA|TRBD2
CASSSPGLAGGSTDTQYF
TGTGCCAGCAGCTCTCCCGGGCTAGCGGGAGGAAGCACAGATACGCAGTATTTT